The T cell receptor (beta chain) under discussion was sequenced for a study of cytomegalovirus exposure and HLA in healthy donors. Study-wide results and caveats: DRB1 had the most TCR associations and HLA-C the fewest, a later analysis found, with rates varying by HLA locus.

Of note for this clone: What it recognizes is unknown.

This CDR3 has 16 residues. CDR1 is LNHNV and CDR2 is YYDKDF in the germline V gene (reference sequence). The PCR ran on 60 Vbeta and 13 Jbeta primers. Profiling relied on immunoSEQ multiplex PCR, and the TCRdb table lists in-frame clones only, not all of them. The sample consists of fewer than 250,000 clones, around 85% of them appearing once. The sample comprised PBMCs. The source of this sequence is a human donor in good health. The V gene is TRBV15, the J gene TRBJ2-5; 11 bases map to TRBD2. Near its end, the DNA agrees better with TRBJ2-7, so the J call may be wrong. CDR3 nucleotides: TGTGCCACCAGCGTCAATCTAGCGGGAGGTTACCACGAGCAGTACTTC. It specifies CATSVNLAGGYHEQYF.